These T cell receptor beta chains were read from a single sample in a study of shared clonotypes between healthy human individuals. Sequencing was performed with immunoSEQ multiplex PCR; in TCRdb, only in-frame clones are kept and a portion is missing. The table lists about 2.2 million clones, 85% to 95% of them singletons. The sequencing sample was made of naive CD8+ T cells from PBMCs. These receptors were collected from a man between 18 and 35 years old in good health. Some clones in this sample may be carry-over from other donors' samples. Both conserved end residues are part of each CDR3. D genes are given only for firm matches. Only part of the rows carry a size: once, few, many, or a class if the clone is expanded.

j_call,clone_size,d_call,v_call,cdr3_aa,cdr3_nt
TRBJ2-7,-,TRBD1,TRBV7-2,CASSTRDSSYEQYF,TGTGCCAGCAGCACCCGGGACAGTTCCTACGAGCAGTACTTC
TRBJ2-1,-,-,TRBV11-3,CASSPRGVGNEQFF,TGTGCCAGCAGCCCAAGGGGGGTTGGCAATGAGCAGTTCTTC
TRBJ1-1,-,TRBD1,TRBV28,CASNPGGNTEAFF,TGTGCCAGCAACCCAGGGGGGAACACTGAAGCTTTCTTT
TRBJ2-7,-,-,TRBV4-1,CASSQDMGEQYF,TGCGCCAGCAGCCAAGATATGGGTGAGCAGTACTTC
TRBJ1-2,-,TRBD1,TRBV7-8,CASSLVRTGHGYTF,TGTGCCAGCAGCCTAGTAAGGACAGGGCATGGCTACACCTTC
TRBJ2-1,once,-,TRBV28,CASSFTGGNNEQFF,TGTGCCAGCAGTTTTACTGGGGGGAACAATGAGCAGTTCTTC
TRBJ2-7,-,TRBD1,TRBV4-1,CASSQDRTGVMPYEQYF,TGCGCCAGCAGCCAAGATAGGACAGGGGTCATGCCCTACGAGCAGTACTTC
TRBJ2-5,-,-,TRBV5-3,CARSLKTDPYQETQYF,TGTGCCAGAAGCTTGAAGACCGACCCGTACCAAGAGACCCAGTACTTC
TRBJ2-7,-,-,TRBV19,CASSFTSGGPYEQYF,TGTGCCAGTAGTTTCACTTCCGGCGGCCCCTACGAGCAGTACTTC
TRBJ1-1,-,-,TRBV11-2,CASSLFRPNTEAFF,TGTGCCAGCAGCTTATTTAGGCCGAACACTGAAGCTTTCTTT
TRBJ2-7,-,-,TRBV6-5,CASMTSSYEQYF,TGTGCCAGCATGACCAGCTCCTACGAGCAGTACTTC
TRBJ2-7,-,-,TRBV29-1,CSVGVGGIYEQYF,TGCAGCGTCGGAGTCGGGGGCATCTACGAGCAGTACTTC
TRBJ2-7,-,TRBD1,TRBV7-2,CASSLRDSTYEQYF,TGTGCCAGCAGCTTACGGGACAGCACCTACGAGCAGTACTTC
TRBJ2-1,-,-,TRBV5-1,CASSATRDSWRDEQFF,TGCGCCAGCAGCGCGACCCGGGACAGTTGGAGGGATGAGCAGTTCTTC
TRBJ1-1,-,TRBD1,TRBV27,CASSSPLRTGELTEAFF,TGTGCCAGCAGTTCCCCCCTTAGGACAGGGGAATTGACTGAAGCTTTCTTT
TRBJ2-1,-,TRBD2,TRBV6-5,CAIRREASYNEQFF,TGTGCCATCAGGCGGGAGGCCTCCTACAATGAGCAGTTCTTC
TRBJ2-5,-,TRBD2,TRBV7-8,CASSPFLAGGNQETQYF,TGTGCCAGCAGCCCTTTTCTAGCGGGAGGTAACCAAGAGACCCAGTACTTC